The clone carrying this T cell receptor beta chain was found once. This record comes from a study of T cell responses to AZD1222 COVID-19 vaccine. Clones were read by immunoSEQ multiplex PCR, and TCRdb kept only the in-frame ones, dropping some. This table has 150,000 to 200,000 clones, roughly 92% appearing once. Germline V CDR1 and CDR2: SGHRS, YFSETQ. Trimming removed 4 bases from V and 6 bases from J; junction bases left unmatched: 4. CDR3 length: 15 amino acids. Sample: peripheral blood, taken on day 0 of AZD1222 vaccination. This TCR was recovered from an adult in good health. The gene calls are TRBV5-1 and TRBJ2-1, with 13 bases fitting TRBD2. CDR3 sequence reads: CASSRGTSGVNEQFF. CDR3 nucleotide sequence: TGCGCCAGCAGCCGGGGGACTAGCGGGGTCAATGAGCAGTTCTTC. The complete variable domain, with remaining parts taken from reference TRBV5-1 and TRBJ2-1, reads KAGVTQTPRYLIKTRGQQVTLSCSPISGHRSVSWYQQTPGQGLQFLFEYFSETQRNKGNFPGRFSGRQFSNSRSEMNVSTLELGDSALYLCASSRGTSGVNEQFFGPGTRLTVL.